This T cell receptor beta chain was obtained from a study of blood T cell repertoires in COVID-19. Study at large: The origin of the acute and convalescent COVID-19 samples was the United States, Italy and Spain.

Clones were sequenced by immunoSEQ multiplex PCR, and TCRdb holds only the in-frame ones, with some missing. This sample has 130,000 to 150,000 clones, with roughly 87% found just once. This study enrolled people aged 18 to 89 from approximately 25 US geographic areas. Participants' own reports of clinical history determined their cohort assignment. During the 2 weeks before they entered the study, exposed participants had met someone with a PCR-confirmed or clinician-diagnosed COVID-19 case. This receptor was obtained from a woman aged 40 to 55 who had been exposed to COVID-19. Specimen: PBMCs or T cells enriched from blood (not recorded which).

CDR3: CASSPTTGLNTEAFF. CDR3 sequence (DNA): TGTGCCAGCAGCCCGACCACAGGACTGAACACTGAAGCTTTCTTT. V gene TRBV7-2 combines with J gene TRBJ1-1, with D maybe TRBD1 (5 bases). The CDR3 totals 15 residues. Deletions cut 5 bases from V and 0 bases from J, with 13 bases between. The germline CDR1 and CDR2 sequences are SGHTA and FQGNSA.